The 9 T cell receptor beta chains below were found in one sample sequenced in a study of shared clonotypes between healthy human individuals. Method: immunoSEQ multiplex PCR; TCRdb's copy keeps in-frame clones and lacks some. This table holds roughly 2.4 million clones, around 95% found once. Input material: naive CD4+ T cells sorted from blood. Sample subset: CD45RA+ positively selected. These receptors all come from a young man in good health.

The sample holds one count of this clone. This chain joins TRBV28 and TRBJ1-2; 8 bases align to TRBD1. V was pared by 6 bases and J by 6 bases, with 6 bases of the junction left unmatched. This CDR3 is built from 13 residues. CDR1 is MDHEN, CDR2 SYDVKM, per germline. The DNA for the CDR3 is TGTGCCAGCAGGCCGGGACAGGAAAATGGCTACACCTTC. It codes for CASRPGQENGYTF.

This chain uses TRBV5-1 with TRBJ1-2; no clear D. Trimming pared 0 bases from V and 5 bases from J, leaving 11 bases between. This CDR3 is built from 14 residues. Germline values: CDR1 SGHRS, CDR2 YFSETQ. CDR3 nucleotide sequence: TGCGCCAGCAGCTTGGGTGGGGTTTCTTATGGCTACACCTTC. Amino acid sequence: CASSLGGVSYGYTF.

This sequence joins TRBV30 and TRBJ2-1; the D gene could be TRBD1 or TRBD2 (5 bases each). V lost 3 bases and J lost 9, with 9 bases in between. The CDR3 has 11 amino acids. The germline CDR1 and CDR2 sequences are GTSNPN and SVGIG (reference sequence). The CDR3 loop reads CAWSVGVEQFF. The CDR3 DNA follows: TGTGCCTGGAGCGTGGGGGTTGAGCAGTTCTTC.

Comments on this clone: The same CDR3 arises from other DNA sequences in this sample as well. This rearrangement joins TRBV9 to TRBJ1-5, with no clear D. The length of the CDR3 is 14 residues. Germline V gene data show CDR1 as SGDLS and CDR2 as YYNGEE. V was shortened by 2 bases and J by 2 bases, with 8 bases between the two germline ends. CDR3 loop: CASSVSGGNQPQHF. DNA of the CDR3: TGTGCCAGCAGCGTGTCTGGAGGCAATCAGCCCCAGCATTTT.

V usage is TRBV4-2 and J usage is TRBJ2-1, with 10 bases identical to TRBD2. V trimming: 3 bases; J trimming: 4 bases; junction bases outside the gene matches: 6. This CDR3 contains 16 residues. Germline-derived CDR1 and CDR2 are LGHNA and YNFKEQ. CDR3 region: CASSHVTSGIYNEQFF. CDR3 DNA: TGTGCCAGCAGCCATGTTACTAGCGGGATTTACAATGAGCAGTTCTTC.

The CDR3 region is CSVELWTGENTGELFF. Written as DNA, the CDR3 is TGCAGCGTCGAGTTATGGACAGGGGAGAACACCGGGGAGCTGTTTTTT. This chain links TRBV29-1 with TRBJ2-2, with 9 bases that match TRBD1. Germline trimming cut 6 bases from V and 1 base from J; bases unmatched to any gene: 9. Germline lookup yields CDR1 SQVTM and CDR2 ANQGSEA. This CDR3 spans 16 amino acids.

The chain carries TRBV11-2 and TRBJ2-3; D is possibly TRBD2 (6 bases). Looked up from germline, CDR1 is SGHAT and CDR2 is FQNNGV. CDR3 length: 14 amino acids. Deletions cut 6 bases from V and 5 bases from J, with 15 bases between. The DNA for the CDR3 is TGTGCCAGCAGGCGGGGCGGGGTCGAAGATACGCAGTATTTT. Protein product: CASRRGGVEDTQYF.

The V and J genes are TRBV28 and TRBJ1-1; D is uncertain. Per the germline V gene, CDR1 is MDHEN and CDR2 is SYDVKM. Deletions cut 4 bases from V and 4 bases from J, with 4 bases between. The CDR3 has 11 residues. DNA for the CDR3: TGTGCCAGCAGTTCCTTCACTGAAGCTTTCTTT. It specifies CASSSFTEAFF.

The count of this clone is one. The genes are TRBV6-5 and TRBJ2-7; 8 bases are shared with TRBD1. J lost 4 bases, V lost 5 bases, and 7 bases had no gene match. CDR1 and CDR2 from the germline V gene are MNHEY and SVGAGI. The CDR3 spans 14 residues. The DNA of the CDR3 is TGTGCCAGCAGTAACCCGGGACAGGAATACGAGCAGTACTTC. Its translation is CASSNPGQEYEQYF.